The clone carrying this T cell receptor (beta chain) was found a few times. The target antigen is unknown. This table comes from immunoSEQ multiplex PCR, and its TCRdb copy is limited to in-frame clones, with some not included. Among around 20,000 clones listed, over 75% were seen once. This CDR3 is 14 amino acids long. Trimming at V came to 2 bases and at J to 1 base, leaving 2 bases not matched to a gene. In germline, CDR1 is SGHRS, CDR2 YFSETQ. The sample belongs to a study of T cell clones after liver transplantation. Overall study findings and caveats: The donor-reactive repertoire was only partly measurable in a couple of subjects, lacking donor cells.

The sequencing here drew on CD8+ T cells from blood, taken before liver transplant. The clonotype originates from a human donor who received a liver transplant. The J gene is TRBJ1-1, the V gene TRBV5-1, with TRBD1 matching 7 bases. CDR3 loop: CASSFQGENTEAFF. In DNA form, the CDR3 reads TGCGCCAGCAGCTTCCAGGGGGAGAACACTGAAGCTTTCTTT.